One and the same sample provided the 9 T cell receptor beta chains below, sequenced in a study of chemoradiotherapy in HPV16-positive cancers. The data were produced by immunoSEQ multiplex PCR, yet TCRdb's version contains in-frame clones alone and is incomplete. This sample has 3,300 or so clones; roughly 90% occur once, and the top ten carry about 3.5%. The material sequenced was tumor tissue, taken from a patient who underwent chemoradiotherapy. The receptors stem from a human donor with HPV-associated anogenital cancer.

This chain links TRBV29-1 with TRBJ2-2, with 8 bases aligning to TRBD2. This CDR3 contains 16 residues. CDR1 is SQVTM and CDR2 is ANQGSEA in the germline V gene. Unmatched junction bases numbered 11, after V lost 5 bases and J lost 3 bases. As DNA, the CDR3 is TGCAGCGTTAGGCTTAGCGGGATTATCGACACCGGGGAGCTGTTTTTT. Translated: CSVRLSGIIDTGELFF.

The J gene is TRBJ2-7, the V gene TRBV4-2; D is possibly TRBD1 or TRBD2 (5 bases each). Germline lookup yields CDR1 LGHNA and CDR2 YNFKEQ. The CDR3 has 20 residues. V was clipped by 5 bases and J by 3 bases, with 32 bases between them. The CDR3 DNA sequence: TGTGCCAGCAGCAACCTCCCGGACACGGTCTGGACTCGTGGGTACTACGAGCAGTACTTC. This encodes CASSNLPDTVWTRGYYEQYF.

The chain joins TRBV7-9 to TRBJ2-7, with TRBD2 matching over 7 bases. V was pared by 5 bases and J by 6 bases, with 19 bases of the junction left unmatched. Per germline, CDR1 SEHNR and CDR2 FQNEAQ (reference sequence). There are 17 residues in the CDR3. The CDR3 sequence: CASSPGRDLAESGEQYF. As DNA, the CDR3 is TGTGCCAGCAGCCCGGGTCGTGATCTAGCGGAGTCCGGCGAGCAGTACTTC.

The V and J genes are TRBV6-6 and TRBJ2-1, with D possibly being TRBD2 (5 bases). Germline V gives CDR1 MNHNY, CDR2 SVGAGI (reference sequence). The ends were cut back, 5 bases at V and 8 bases at J, with 16 bases in the middle. The CDR3 consists of 14 residues. The CDR3 bases are TGTGCCAGCAGTCCTCGGGGAAGCGCCGATGAGCAGTTCTTC. It translates to CASSPRGSADEQFF.

The chain uses TRBV18 and TRBJ1-3; the D gene is possibly TRBD1 (6 bases). V dropped 0 bases and J dropped 0 bases, with 15 bases sitting between them. The CDR3 is 18 residues long. From germline, CDR1 is KGHSH and CDR2 LQKENI. In nucleotides, the CDR3 is TGTGCCAGCTCACCACCGGTCGGACAGAAGAGCTCTGGAAACACCATATATTTT. It is translated as CASSPPVGQKSSGNTIYF.

With respect to this clone: The sample contains more than one DNA sequence encoding this CDR3. The chain uses TRBV7-9 and TRBJ2-1; the match to TRBD1 covers 9 bases. The CDR3 consists of 13 residues. V lost 3 bases to trimming and J lost 16 bases; unmatched junction nucleotides: 10. The germline V gene has CDR1 SEHNR and CDR2 FQNEAQ (reference sequence). CDR3 in DNA: TGTGCCAGCAGCTTGGCGGGACAGGGAAGAGGTTTCTTC. Its protein product is CASSLAGQGRGFF.

The gene calls are TRBV28 and TRBJ1-3, with TRBD1 as a possible D gene (6 bases). Between the trimmed V and J ends, which lost 2 bases and 1 base, there was a span of 12 bases. This CDR3 is built from 16 residues. Per the germline V gene, CDR1 is MDHEN and CDR2 is SYDVKM. Written as DNA, the CDR3 is TGTGCCAGCAGTTTAGTTAAGGGGGTGTCTGGAAACACCATATATTTT. Amino acids: CASSLVKGVSGNTIYF.

The rearrangement uses TRBV18 and TRBJ2-1; 9 positions match TRBD2. Germline loops: CDR1 KGHSH, CDR2 LQKENI. The ends lost 1 base at V and 4 bases at J; junction bases unmatched: 5. The CDR3 is 16 amino acids. The CDR3 DNA follows: TGTGCCAGCTCACCACTCCTAGCGGGAACGTACAATGAGCAGTTCTTC. This encodes CASSPLLAGTYNEQFF.

This clone has a single count. The V gene is TRBV11-2, the J gene TRBJ2-7, with 12 nucleotides matching TRBD2. V shed 6 bases and J 3 bases; nucleotides not matched to a gene: 3. Germline CDR1 and CDR2: SGHAT and FQNNGV. This CDR3 spans 14 amino acids. In DNA, the CDR3 is TGTGCCAGCAGTCCTAGCGGGAGGGGCTACGAGCAGTACTTC. Translation: CASSPSGRGYEQYF.